This T cell receptor (beta chain) appears in the sequencing data of a study of spatial heterogeneity in lung cancer. Looking at the study overall: Alpha-chain sequences were consistently detected less often than beta-chain sequences. Study results and limitations: Tumor TCRs that were ubiquitous and expanded showed up in blood more at resection than follow-up.

Time point: sample taken at primary tumor resection. Unsorted whole RNA from tumor, nontumor lung or frozen PBMC underwent sequencing. The CDR3 runs 14 residues. Germline CDR1 reads SQVTM; CDR2 reads ANQGSEA. V lost 4 bases and J 4 bases, leaving 16 bases between the germline ends. Individual TCR cDNA molecules each bore their own unique molecular identifier. TCRdb independently ran MiXCR on the 5' RACE reads; one entry per CDR3 protein. The table shows about 85,000 distinct CDR3 sequences, with roughly a fifth occurring only once. Worth noting for this clonotype: The antigen is undetermined.

This clonotype was obtained from a male donor with early-stage non-small cell lung cancer. The sample consisted of PBMCs, taken at surgery. The chain links TRBV29-1 to TRBJ1-2; no firm D call. CDR3 region: CSVALVKEGYGYTF. CDR3 sequence (DNA): TGCAGCGTTGCCCTCGTTAAGGAGGGCTATGGCTACACCTTC.